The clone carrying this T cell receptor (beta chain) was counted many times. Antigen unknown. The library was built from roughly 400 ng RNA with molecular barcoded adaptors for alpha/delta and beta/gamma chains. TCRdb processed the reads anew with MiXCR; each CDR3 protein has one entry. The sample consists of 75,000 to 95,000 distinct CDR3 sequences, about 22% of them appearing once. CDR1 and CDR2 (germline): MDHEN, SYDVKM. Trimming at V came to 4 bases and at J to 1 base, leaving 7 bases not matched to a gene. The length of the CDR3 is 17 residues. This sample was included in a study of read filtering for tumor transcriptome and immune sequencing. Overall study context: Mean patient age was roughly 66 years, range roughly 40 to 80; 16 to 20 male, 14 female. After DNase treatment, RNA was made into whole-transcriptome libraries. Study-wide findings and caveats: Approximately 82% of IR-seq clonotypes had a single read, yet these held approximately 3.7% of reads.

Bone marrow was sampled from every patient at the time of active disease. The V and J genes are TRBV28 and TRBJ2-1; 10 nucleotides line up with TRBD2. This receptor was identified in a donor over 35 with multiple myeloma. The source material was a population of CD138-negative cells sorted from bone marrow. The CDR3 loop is CASSSSGGAGSYNEQFF. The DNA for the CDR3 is TGTGCCAGCAGTTCCAGCGGGGGGGCCGGGTCCTACAATGAGCAGTTCTTC.